This is a list of T cell receptor beta chains from one sample in a study of T cells after yellow fever vaccination. TCRdb ran MiXCR on the 5' RACE reads and lists one entry per CDR3 protein. Of around 350,000 distinct CDR3 sequences detected, about 9.9% appear once; the ten largest clones hold more than 15%. This material consisted of PBMCs, taken on the day of the first yellow fever vaccination. The receptors derive from a man in his late teens or twenties who received the YFV17D yellow fever vaccine. Each CDR3 is given with its conserved first and last residue. The D gene is left open where the match is weak. Size tells how often a clone was seen (once, few, many) or the class of an expanded clone, and some rows leave it out.

TRBJ2-5	TRBV9	.	few	CASSAGVGAPRETQYF	TGTGCCAGCAGCGCCGGTGTGGGCGCTCCGAGAGAGACCCAGTACTTC
TRBJ2-1	TRBV12-3/TRBV12-4	.	few	CASSFGGRGGEQFF	TGTGCCAGCAGTTTTGGGGGGCGGGGAGGCGAGCAGTTCTTC
TRBJ2-5	TRBV7-6	.	.	CASSPGLPSETQYF	TGTGCCAGCAGCCCCGGGCTCCCGAGCGAGACCCAGTACTTC
TRBJ1-6	TRBV6-1	.	many	CASSGPAGRIRSYNSPLHF	TGTGCCAGCAGTGGACCGGCGGGGCGAATAAGATCCTATAATTCACCCCTCCACTTT
TRBJ1-1	TRBV5-1	.	few	CASSWGQATEAFF	TGCGCCAGCAGCTGGGGGCAAGCCACTGAAGCTTTCTTT
TRBJ1-1	TRBV4-1	TRBD1	.	CASSQGPYDGQGGTEAFF	TGCGCCAGCAGCCAGGGGCCTTACGACGGACAGGGTGGGACTGAAGCTTTCTTT
TRBJ1-6	TRBV20-1	.	many	CSAREDTRYNSPLHF	TGCAGTGCTAGAGAGGACACCAGGTATAATTCACCCCTCCACTTT
TRBJ2-2	TRBV4-1	TRBD1	.	CASSQEGTGNTGELFF	TGCGCCAGCAGCCAAGAAGGGACAGGGAACACCGGGGAGCTGTTTTTT
TRBJ2-1	TRBV6-1	.	.	CASTDYSYNEQFF	TGTGCCAGCACCGACTACTCCTACAATGAGCAGTTCTTC
TRBJ2-5	TRBV5-4	.	few	CASSLITQGGETQYF	TGTGCCAGCAGCTTGATCACACAGGGAGGGGAGACCCAGTACTTC
TRBJ1-6	TRBV19	.	few	CASSLVALSSYNSPLHF	TGTGCCAGTAGCTTGGTGGCCTTGAGCTCCTATAATTCACCCCTCCACTTT
TRBJ2-3	TRBV7-9	.	few	CASSEGAGLKTDTQYF	TGTGCCAGCAGCGAGGGGGCGGGACTCAAAACAGATACGCAGTATTTT
TRBJ1-5	TRBV12-5	TRBD1	few	CASGPTGDLEPQHF	TGTGCTAGTGGTCCGACAGGGGACCTCGAGCCCCAGCATTTT
TRBJ1-6	TRBV6-1	TRBD1	.	CASTVSGTGGFGGSPLHF	TGTGCCAGCACCGTTAGTGGGACAGGGGGCTTCGGGGGTTCACCCCTCCACTTT
TRBJ2-5	TRBV7-9	.	few	CASTQRGSAETQYF	TGTGCCAGCACCCAAAGGGGAAGCGCAGAGACCCAGTACTTC
TRBJ2-7	TRBV15	.	few	CATSRAGNFYEQYF	TGTGCCACCAGCAGAGCGGGGAACTTCTACGAGCAGTACTTC
TRBJ2-2	TRBV5-4	TRBD2	few	CASSFGGSGELFF	TGTGCCAGCAGTTTCGGGGGGTCCGGGGAGCTGTTTTTT
TRBJ1-1	TRBV20-1	TRBD1	few	CSAKQGAGTEAFF	TGCAGTGCGAAACAGGGGGCCGGGACTGAAGCTTTCTTT
TRBJ1-1	TRBV4-1	.	many	CASSQAGVLSFEAFF	TGCGCCAGCAGCCAAGCAGGGGTTTTATCGTTTGAAGCTTTCTTT
TRBJ1-5	TRBV5-5	.	many	CASSWGGIGQPQHF	TGTGCCAGCAGCTGGGGTGGAATCGGTCAGCCCCAGCATTTT
TRBJ2-3	TRBV5-4	TRBD1	.	CASRDRGRGTDTQYF	TGTGCCAGCAGGGACAGGGGGCGGGGGACAGATACGCAGTATTTT
TRBJ1-5	TRBV10-3	TRBD1	few	CAISGSSTGGSGNQPQHF	TGTGCCATCAGTGGCTCCTCGACAGGGGGATCGGGCAATCAGCCCCAGCATTTT
TRBJ2-1	TRBV6-1	.	.	CASSVRGAPPGNEQFF	TGTGCCAGCAGCGTACGTGGTGCTCCTCCTGGCAATGAGCAGTTCTTC
TRBJ1-2	TRBV5-1	.	few	CASSLVSAVKNYGYTF	TGCGCCAGCAGCTTGGTTTCGGCGGTGAAGAACTATGGCTACACCTTC
TRBJ2-1	TRBV12-3/TRBV12-4	.	few	CASSLSVGYEQFF	TGTGCCAGCAGTTTGTCTGTCGGGTATGAGCAGTTCTTC
TRBJ1-5	TRBV7-2	.	few	CASSFNSQPQHF	TGTGCCAGCAGCTTTAATAGTCAGCCCCAGCATTTT
TRBJ2-3	TRBV5-1	.	many	CASSLLGHGGRTDTQYF	TGCGCCAGCAGCTTGTTGGGCCACGGGGGCCGCACAGATACGCAGTATTTT
TRBJ2-3	TRBV11-2	TRBD2	.	CASSLGTSGGRTDTQYF	TGTGCCAGCAGCTTAGGGACTAGCGGGGGAAGAACAGATACGCAGTATTTT
TRBJ1-5	TRBV5-1	TRBD1	many	CASSLDGTGSGQPQHF	TGCGCCAGCAGCTTGGACGGGACAGGGTCGGGTCAGCCCCAGCATTTT
TRBJ2-1	TRBV2	.	few	CASSEDSGAYNEQFF	TGTGCCAGCAGTGAGGATAGCGGAGCCTACAATGAGCAGTTCTTC
TRBJ1-3	TRBV4-1	.	.	CASSQVKGAGNTIYF	TGCGCCAGCAGCCAAGTCAAGGGGGCTGGAAACACCATATATTTT
TRBJ2-3	TRBV7-9	TRBD2	few	CASSPLTSGRSTDTQYF	TGTGCCAGCAGCCCCCTCACTAGCGGGAGAAGCACAGATACGCAGTATTTT
TRBJ1-5	TRBV7-9	.	few	CASSVGPNQPQHF	TGTGCCAGCAGCGTTGGTCCGAATCAGCCCCAGCATTTT
TRBJ1-5	TRBV11-2	.	.	CASSLDWLQPQHF	TGTGCCAGCAGCTTAGACTGGCTGCAGCCCCAGCATTTT
TRBJ2-3	TRBV28	.	few	CASSSAGTGLRDTQYF	TGTGCCAGCAGTTCCGCCGGGACGGGGCTCAGGGATACGCAGTATTTT
TRBJ1-2	TRBV7-9	.	few	CASSSSLGTPNYGYTF	TGTGCCAGCAGCTCGAGCCTAGGGACTCCTAACTATGGCTACACCTTC
TRBJ1-2	TRBV4-1	.	few	CASSQENTGGYTF	TGCGCCAGCAGCCAAGAGAACACTGGGGGCTACACCTTC
TRBJ2-7	TRBV7-2	TRBD2	.	CASSSPGLALYEQYF	TGTGCCAGCAGCTCGCCGGGACTAGCTCTTTACGAGCAGTACTTC
TRBJ2-3	TRBV20-1	TRBD2	many	CSARRLAGLTQYF	TGCAGTGCTCGCAGGCTAGCGGGGTTAACGCAGTATTTT
TRBJ2-7	TRBV20-1	.	few	CSARSHANEQYF	TGCAGTGCTAGATCCCACGCGAACGAGCAGTACTTC
TRBJ1-2	TRBV7-2	TRBD1	.	CASSRGQGARGYTF	TGTGCCAGCAGCCGGGGACAGGGGGCGCGAGGCTACACCTTC
TRBJ1-5	TRBV5-1	.	.	CASSLGRGDQPQHF	TGCGCCAGCAGCTTGGGTAGGGGAGATCAGCCCCAGCATTTT
TRBJ1-5	TRBV7-2	TRBD1	.	CASSLTGTGDQPQHF	TGTGCCAGCAGCTTAACCGGGACAGGGGATCAGCCCCAGCATTTT
TRBJ2-1	TRBV14	TRBD2	.	CASSWLGTSRGSNEQFF	TGTGCCAGCAGCTGGTTGGGGACTAGCAGGGGTAGCAATGAGCAGTTCTTC
TRBJ2-5	TRBV11-2	TRBD2	many	CASSPRASGEETQYF	TGTGCCAGCAGCCCACGAGCTAGCGGTGAAGAGACCCAGTACTTC
TRBJ1-1	TRBV6-2/TRBV6-3	.	.	CASERGLNTEAFF	TGTGCCTCCGAGAGGGGTCTGAACACTGAAGCTTTCTTT
TRBJ2-7	TRBV4-3	.	.	CASSPSGGRYLGEQYF	TGCGCCAGCAGCCCCTCGGGGGGCCGATACTTGGGTGAGCAGTACTTC
TRBJ2-2	TRBV7-8	.	.	CASSFQPPGELFF	TGTGCCAGCAGCTTTCAACCCCCCGGGGAGCTGTTTTTT
TRBJ1-4	TRBV5-1	TRBD1	few	CASSFGTGIEKLFF	TGCGCCAGCAGCTTCGGGACAGGGATTGAAAAACTGTTTTTT
TRBJ1-6	TRBV12-3/TRBV12-4	.	few	CASSLGGFSYNSPLHF	TGTGCCAGCAGTTTAGGGGGATTCTCCTATAATTCACCCCTCCACTTT
TRBJ2-5	TRBV6-1	.	few	CASSQNRVTETQYF	TGTGCCAGCAGCCAAAACAGGGTAACGGAGACCCAGTACTTC
TRBJ2-7	TRBV7-8	TRBD2	few	CASSSQGVAGAGYEQYF	TGTGCCAGCAGCTCTCAGGGGGTAGCGGGGGCCGGCTACGAGCAGTACTTC
TRBJ2-2	TRBV7-9	TRBD1	few	CASTPLTGVRNTGELFF	TGTGCCAGCACCCCCTTGACAGGGGTCAGAAACACCGGGGAGCTGTTTTTT